The present T cell receptor beta chain was sequenced within a study of CD8 T cells in ankylosing spondylitis. Broader study findings: Some of the motif variants had earlier been found in reactive arthritis patients' fluid and blood. Within matched ankylosing spondylitis synovial fluid, disease-linked clones were reportedly significantly enriched. In peripheral blood, disease-linked CD8+ clones occurred at relatively low frequencies. Among TCR beta sequences, a motif of eight highly homologous variants appeared characteristic of ankylosing spondylitis blood.

The germline CDR1 and CDR2 sequences are SQVTM and ANQGSEA. V lost 7 bases, J lost 6 bases, and 17 bases lay in between. This CDR3 has 13 residues. By quantitative 5'-RACE with molecular barcodes, the TCR beta libraries were made. TCRdb recomputed calls from the 5' RACE reads with MiXCR, one row per CDR3 protein. The sample includes about 220,000 distinct CDR3 sequences, around 20% seen only once; the top ten take approximately 40%. The table lists this clonotype with a few counts. Its antigen is not known. The receptor comes from a male donor with ankylosing spondylitis. This sequence joins TRBV29-1 and TRBJ2-3; no clear D gene. Material for sequencing was blood, either unsorted or a sorted T cell fraction (not recorded which). This CDR3 is CSGLDPSRDTQYF. The CDR3 DNA sequence: TGCAGCGGGCTGGATCCCTCGCGGGATACGCAGTATTTT.